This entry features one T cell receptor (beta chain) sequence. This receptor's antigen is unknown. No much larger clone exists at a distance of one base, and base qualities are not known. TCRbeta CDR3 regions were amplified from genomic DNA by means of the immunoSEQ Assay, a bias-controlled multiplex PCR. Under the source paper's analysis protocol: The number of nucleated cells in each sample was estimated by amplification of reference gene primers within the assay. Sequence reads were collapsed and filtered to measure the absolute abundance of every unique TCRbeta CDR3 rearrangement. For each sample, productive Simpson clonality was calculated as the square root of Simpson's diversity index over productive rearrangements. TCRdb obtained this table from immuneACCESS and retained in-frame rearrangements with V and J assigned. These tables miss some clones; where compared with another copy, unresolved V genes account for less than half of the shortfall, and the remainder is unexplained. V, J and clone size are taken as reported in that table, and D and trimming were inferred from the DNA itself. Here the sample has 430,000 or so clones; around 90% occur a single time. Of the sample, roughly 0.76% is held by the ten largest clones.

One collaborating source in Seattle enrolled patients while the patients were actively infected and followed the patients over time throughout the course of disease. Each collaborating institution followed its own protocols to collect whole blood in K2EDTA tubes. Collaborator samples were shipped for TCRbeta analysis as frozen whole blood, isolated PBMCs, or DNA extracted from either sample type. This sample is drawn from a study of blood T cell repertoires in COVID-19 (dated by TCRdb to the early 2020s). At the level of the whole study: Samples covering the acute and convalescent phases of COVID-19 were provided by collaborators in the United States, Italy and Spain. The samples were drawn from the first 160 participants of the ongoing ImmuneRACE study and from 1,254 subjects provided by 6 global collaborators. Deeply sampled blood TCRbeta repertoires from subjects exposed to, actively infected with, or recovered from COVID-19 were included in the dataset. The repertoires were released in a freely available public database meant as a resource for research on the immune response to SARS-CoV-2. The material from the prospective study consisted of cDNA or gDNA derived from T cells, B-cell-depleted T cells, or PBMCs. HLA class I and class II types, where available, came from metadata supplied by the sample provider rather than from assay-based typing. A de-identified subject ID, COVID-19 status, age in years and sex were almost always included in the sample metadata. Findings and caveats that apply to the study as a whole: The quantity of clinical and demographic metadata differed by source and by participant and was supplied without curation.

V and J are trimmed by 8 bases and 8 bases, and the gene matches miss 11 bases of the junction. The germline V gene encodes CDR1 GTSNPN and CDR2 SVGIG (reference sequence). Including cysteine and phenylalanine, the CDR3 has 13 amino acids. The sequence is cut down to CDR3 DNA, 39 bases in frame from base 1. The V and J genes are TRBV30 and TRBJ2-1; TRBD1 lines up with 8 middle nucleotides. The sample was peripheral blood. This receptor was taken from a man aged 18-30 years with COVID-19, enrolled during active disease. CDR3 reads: CAGLSGQGYEQFF. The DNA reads TGTGCCGGCCTGTCCGGACAGGGTTATGAGCAGTTCTTC. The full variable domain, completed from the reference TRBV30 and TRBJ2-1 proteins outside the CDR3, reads SQTIHQWPATLVQPVGSPLSLECTVEGTSNPNLYWYRQAAGRGLQLLFYSVGIGQISSEVPQNLSASRPQDRQFILSSKKLLLSDSGFYLCAGLSGQGYEQFFGPGTRLTVL.